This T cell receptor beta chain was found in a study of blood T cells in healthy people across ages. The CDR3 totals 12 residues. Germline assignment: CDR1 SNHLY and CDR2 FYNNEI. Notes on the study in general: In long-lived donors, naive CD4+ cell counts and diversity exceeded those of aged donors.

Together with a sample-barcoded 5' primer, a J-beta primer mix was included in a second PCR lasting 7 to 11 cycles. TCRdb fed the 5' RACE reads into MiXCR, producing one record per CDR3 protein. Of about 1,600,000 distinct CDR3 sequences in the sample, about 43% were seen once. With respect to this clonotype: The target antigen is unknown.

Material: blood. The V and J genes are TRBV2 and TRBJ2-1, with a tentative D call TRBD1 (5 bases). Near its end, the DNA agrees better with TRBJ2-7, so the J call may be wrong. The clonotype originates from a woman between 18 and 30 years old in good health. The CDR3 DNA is TGTGCCAGCAGTGACAGGGAATACGAGCAGTACTTC. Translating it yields CASSDREYEQYF.